This entry lists 25 T cell receptor beta chains sequenced from one sample in a study of T cells after yellow fever vaccination. TCRdb re-called the 5' RACE reads with MiXCR, one entry per CDR3 protein. This sample has 610,000 or so distinct CDR3 sequences, with 9% to 15% found just once. This material consisted of PBMCs, taken on the day of the yellow fever booster vaccination. The origin of the receptors is a man aged 25-45 years who received the YFV17D yellow fever vaccine.

This clonotype was observed a few times. The genes are TRBV7-2 and TRBJ2-7, with D uncertain. CDR3 length equals 12 residues. V gave up 3 bases and J gave up 5 bases, with 8 bases separating them. CDR1 and CDR2 (germline): SGHTA, FQGNSA. CDR3 residues: CASSFSWHEQYF. The CDR3 nucleotides are TGTGCCAGCAGCTTTTCATGGCACGAGCAGTACTTC.

The V and J genes are TRBV20-1 and TRBJ1-2, with D perhaps matching TRBD1 (6 bases). Between the trimmed V and J ends, which lost 5 bases and 5 bases, there was a span of 18 bases. CDR3 length equals 14 residues. Per the germline V gene, CDR1 is DFQATT and CDR2 is SNEGSKA (reference sequence). CDR3 amino acids: CSALVEGRGYGYTF. As DNA, the CDR3 is TGCAGTGCTCTCGTTGAGGGCAGGGGATATGGCTACACCTTC.

The V and J genes are TRBV28 and TRBJ2-3; 8 bases agree with TRBD2. CDR1 is MDHEN and CDR2 is SYDVKM in the germline V gene. The CDR3 length is 16 residues. After removal of 6 bases from V and 0 bases from J, the junction contained 8 bases not matched to a gene. The DNA for the CDR3 is TGTGCCAGCAGGCCGGGAGGGTATTCTAGCACAGATACGCAGTATTTT. Encoded protein: CASRPGGYSSTDTQYF.

This clonotype appeared many times. The V and J genes are TRBV7-9 and TRBJ1-1; 7 bases agree with TRBD1. This CDR3 has 13 amino acids. CDR1 is SEHNR and CDR2 is FQNEAQ in the germline V gene (reference sequence). The J segment lost 6 bases and the V segment lost 5 bases, leaving 6 bases of the junction unmatched. The chain's CDR3 is CASSDRAGAEAFF. CDR3 coding DNA: TGTGCCAGCAGCGACAGGGCCGGGGCTGAAGCTTTCTTT.

This clonotype was counted between two and nine times. The chain combines TRBV7-9 with TRBJ2-7; the match to TRBD1 covers 7 bases. V dropped 4 bases and J dropped 3; count of bases not matched to a gene: 9. Germline-derived CDR1 and CDR2 are SEHNR and FQNEAQ (reference sequence). The CDR3 totals 15 residues. CDR3 in DNA: TGTGCCAGCAGCTATCCCTCAGGGGGAGACTACGAGCAGTACTTC. It translates to CASSYPSGGDYEQYF.

In this sample, this clonotype turned up many times. The chain recombines TRBV10-2 with TRBJ2-7; the D gene is possibly TRBD1 (6 bases). The germline CDR1 and CDR2 sequences are WSHSY and SAAADI. This CDR3 has 13 residues. Trimming took 6 bases from V and 2 from J, leaving 11 bases between them. In nucleotides, the CDR3 is TGCGCCAGCAGCAGGGACAAGCCCTACGAGCAGTACTTC. This translates into CASSRDKPYEQYF.

The chain couples TRBV3-1 to TRBJ1-2, with D maybe TRBD1 (6 bases). V lost 3 bases and J 2 bases, leaving 7 bases between the germline ends. Germline CDR1 and CDR2: LGHDT and YNNKEL (reference sequence). CDR3 length: 13 residues. The CDR3 DNA sequence: TGTGCCAGCAGCCAGGGACACAACTATGGCTACACCTTC. This translates into CASSQGHNYGYTF.

This clonotype was found a few times. The chain uses TRBV29-1 and TRBJ2-1; a weak D match, TRBD2 (5 bases). CDR3 length: 14 residues. Trimming removed 2 bases at V and 4 bases at J, with 12 bases between. Germline CDR1 and CDR2: SQVTM and ANQGSEA. The CDR3 region is CSVEWWESYNEQFF. The CDR3 DNA reads TGCAGCGTTGAATGGTGGGAGAGTTACAATGAGCAGTTCTTC.

This clonotype has a handful of counts. The chain recombines TRBV7-2 with TRBJ2-5; D ambiguous. Germline CDR1 is SGHTA and CDR2 is FQGNSA. This CDR3 is built from 15 residues. V lost 2 bases and J lost 3, with 13 bases in between. The CDR3, as DNA: TGTGCCAGCAGCTTATACCTCGCCAGTAAAGAGACCCAGTACTTC. Translating gives CASSLYLASKETQYF. Full variable domain (missing parts from reference TRBV7-2 and TRBJ2-5): GAGVSQSPSNKVTEKGKDVELRCDPISGHTALYWYRQSLGQGLEFLIYFQGNSAPDKSGLPSDRFSAERTGGSVSTLTIQRTQQEDSAVYLCASSLYLASKETQYFGPGTRLLVL.

V is TRBV20-1 and J is TRBJ2-5; D may match TRBD1 or TRBD2 (5 bases each). The CDR3 has 12 amino acids. Germline CDR1 is DFQATT and CDR2 is SNEGSKA (reference sequence). V gave up 8 bases and J gave up 4 bases, with 14 bases separating them. Written as DNA, the CDR3 is TGCAGTTCCGGGGCGGGTCGAGAGACCCAGTACTTC. Encoded protein: CSSGAGRETQYF.

The chain carries TRBV5-1 and TRBJ2-7, with D unresolved. Germline values: CDR1 SGHRS, CDR2 YFSETQ. V was shortened by 0 bases and J by 2 bases, with 12 bases between the two germline ends. This CDR3 has 15 residues. The CDR3 DNA is TGCGCCAGCAGCTTGGTGTCTAGGAGCGCCTACGAGCAGTACTTC. As protein: CASSLVSRSAYEQYF.

This clonotype appeared many times. The chain has TRBV3-1 and TRBJ2-6, with D uncertain. With 3 bases removed from V and 3 bases from J, the gap between germline ends came to 9 bases. CDR3 length: 15 amino acids. CDR1 is LGHDT, CDR2 YNNKEL, per germline (reference sequence). The CDR3 region has the DNA TGTGCCAGCAGCCATGGCGTTGGTGGGGCCAACGTCCTGACTTTC. Residues: CASSHGVGGANVLTF.

The chain uses TRBV6-2 or TRBV6-3 and TRBJ2-5, with D tentatively TRBD2 (6 bases). V dropped 4 bases and J dropped 1 base, with 10 bases sitting between them. The CDR3 is made up of 14 amino acids. CDR1 is MNHEY and CDR2 is SVGEGT in the germline V gene. In nucleotides, the CDR3 is TGTGCCAGCAGTTTTGGACTACGCCAAGAGACCCAGTACTTC. It yields the protein CASSFGLRQETQYF.

This clonotype was seen a few times. The chain couples TRBV2 to TRBJ2-2; either TRBD1 or TRBD2 may fit D (5 bases each). Germline CDR1 is SNHLY and CDR2 is FYNNEI. This CDR3 contains 15 residues. The V and J ends lost 3 bases and 0 bases respectively, with 8 bases between them. The CDR3 reads CASSEGTANTGELFF. In DNA, the CDR3 is TGTGCCAGCAGTGAGGGGACGGCGAACACCGGGGAGCTGTTTTTT.

This clonotype has just a few counts. The chain uses TRBV7-2 and TRBJ2-2; D uncertain. The V end was cut by 2 bases, the J end by 0 bases, with 7 bases between. The CDR3 runs 15 residues. In germline, CDR1 is SGHTA, CDR2 FQGNSA. CDR3 residues: CASSLSRSNTGELFF. CDR3 nucleotide sequence: TGTGCCAGCAGCTTAAGTAGATCGAACACCGGGGAGCTGTTTTTT. The full variable domain, its missing parts supplied by reference TRBV7-2 and TRBJ2-2, is GAGVSQSPSNKVTEKGKDVELRCDPISGHTALYWYRQSLGQGLEFLIYFQGNSAPDKSGLPSDRFSAERTGGSVSTLTIQRTQQEDSAVYLCASSLSRSNTGELFFGEGSRLTVL.

This clonotype was recorded a few times. The V call is TRBV7-2, the J call TRBJ2-7; D is undetermined. The CDR3 sequence is 14 residues long. The V end lost 2 bases, the J end lost 3 bases, and 11 bases lay between the germline ends. Germline V gene lookup returns CDR1 SGHTA and CDR2 FQGNSA. The DNA for the CDR3 is TGTGCCAGCAGCTTATCTAGGTATGACTACGAGCAGTACTTC. Translated: CASSLSRYDYEQYF.

The sample holds a few counts of this clonotype. This sequence joins TRBV6-5 and TRBJ2-1, with 8 bases aligning to TRBD1. V dropped 2 bases and J dropped 12; count of bases not matched to a gene: 6. Germline loops: CDR1 MNHEY, CDR2 SVGAGI. This CDR3 has 13 amino acids. CDR3 amino acids: CASSYQGATGQFF. In DNA form, the CDR3 reads TGTGCCAGCAGTTACCAGGGGGCCACTGGGCAGTTCTTC.

This chain connects TRBV30 to TRBJ2-1, with 8 bases aligning to TRBD2. J lost 6 bases, V lost 5 bases, and 6 bases had no gene match. CDR3 length: 13 amino acids. Germline assignment: CDR1 GTSNPN and CDR2 SVGIG (reference sequence). The CDR3 protein is CAWLVAGGNEQFF. In DNA form, the CDR3 reads TGTGCCTGGTTGGTGGCGGGAGGCAATGAGCAGTTCTTC.

This clonotype was detected a few times. This sequence joins TRBV12-5 and TRBJ1-2; weak D call: TRBD1 (5 bases). Deletions cut 5 bases from V and 4 bases from J, with 35 bases between. Germline values: CDR1 LGHNT, CDR2 FRNRAP. The CDR3 is 21 residues long. CDR3: CASGQPETLAIIRGGFYGYTF. CDR3 nucleotides: TGTGCTAGTGGTCAACCCGAGACGTTGGCGATTATTCGGGGGGGTTTCTATGGCTACACCTTC. The whole variable domain, filled in from reference TRBV12-5 and TRBJ1-2, reads DARVTQTPRHKVTEMGQEVTMRCQPILGHNTVFWYRQTMMQGLELLAYFRNRAPLDDSGMPKDRFSAEMPDATLATLKIQPSEPRDSAVYFCASGQPETLAIIRGGFYGYTFGSGTRLTVV.

A few counts support this clonotype. This chain uses TRBV3-1 with TRBJ2-1, with D unclear. Trimming stripped 2 bases from V and 5 bases from J, with 7 bases between. Germline CDR1 and CDR2: LGHDT and YNNKEL (reference sequence). CDR3 length equals 13 residues. The CDR3 spells CASSQLQDNEQFF. The CDR3 DNA reads as TGTGCCAGCAGCCAACTACAAGACAATGAGCAGTTCTTC.

This chain's CDR3 is CASSSPGGGYEQYF. CDR3 DNA: TGTGCCAGCAGCTCTCCTGGAGGGGGCTACGAGCAGTACTTC. The gene calls are TRBV11-2 and TRBJ2-7; D is tentatively TRBD1 or TRBD2 (6 bases each). V was clipped by 4 bases and J by 3 bases, with 13 bases between them. The CDR3 is 14 amino acids. Germline lookup yields CDR1 SGHAT and CDR2 FQNNGV.

The gene calls are TRBV2 and TRBJ2-7, with D uncertain. V was trimmed by 4 bases and J by 0 bases, leaving 13 bases between them. Germline V gene data show CDR1 as SNHLY and CDR2 as FYNNEI. The CDR3 consists of 15 residues. The CDR3 protein is CASSVATLLSYEQYF. DNA of the CDR3: TGTGCCAGCAGTGTGGCGACACTCCTCTCCTACGAGCAGTACTTC.

The chain joins TRBV24-1 to TRBJ2-1, with D unresolved. The CDR3 covers 14 residues. The V gene lost 2 bases and the J gene lost 4 bases, with 8 bases spanning the gap. Germline V gene lookup returns CDR1 KGHDR and CDR2 SFDVKD. CDR3 loop: CATSDSPRYNEQFF. The CDR3 DNA is TGTGCCACCAGTGATTCGCCCCGATACAATGAGCAGTTCTTC.

The chain couples TRBV20-1 to TRBJ2-3, with TRBD2 identical over 7 bases. The germline V gene has CDR1 DFQATT and CDR2 SNEGSKA (reference sequence). CDR3 size: 14 residues. The trim removed 5 bases at V and 6 bases at J, leaving 11 bases unmatched. This CDR3 is CSASPGRERDTQYF. The CDR3, as DNA: TGCAGTGCTTCCCCGGGGCGGGAGAGGGATACGCAGTATTTT.

This clonotype was detected a few times. The chain links TRBV9 to TRBJ2-2, with 11 bases matching TRBD2. V dropped 4 bases and J dropped 2; count of bases not matched to a gene: 7. The CDR3 runs 17 residues. CDR1 is SGDLS, CDR2 YYNGEE, per germline. The CDR3 DNA is TGTGCCAGCAGCCCCGAGACTAGCGGGACAAACACCGGGGAGCTGTTTTTT. Residues: CASSPETSGTNTGELFF. The full variable domain, with the rest looked up from reference TRBV9 and TRBJ2-2, is DSGVTQTPKHLITATGQRVTLRCSPRSGDLSVYWYQQSLDQGLQFLIQYYNGEERAKGNILERFSAQQFPDLHSELNLSSLELGDSALYFCASSPETSGTNTGELFFGEGSRLTVL.